This TCR beta chain was retrieved from a study of blood T cell repertoires in COVID-19. Overall study: Acute and convalescent COVID-19 samples came from the United States, Italy and Spain. PBMCs, B-cell-depleted T cells, or T cells provided the cDNA or gDNA that made up the material.

A few counts support this clone. Per the original methods: Reference gene primer amplification gave nucleated cell count estimates. Generated by immunoSEQ multiplex PCR, the TCRdb table keeps only in-frame clones and is missing some. V and J calls and clone size are those listed in that table; D and trimming were worked out from the DNA. The table lists about 140,000 clones, around 78% of them singletons. There are 17 residues in the CDR3. The J segment lost 6 bases and the V segment lost 0 bases, leaving 9 bases of the junction unmatched. The germline V gene encodes CDR1 SGHDT and CDR2 YYEEEE. Sequences were obtained from peripheral blood. This clonotype originated in a woman aged 55-70 years with acute or convalescent COVID-19. This chain connects TRBV5-6 to TRBJ2-2, with 9 positions matching TRBD1. The CDR3 spells CASSLDLGTGMPGELFF. The DNA for the CDR3 is TGTGCCAGCAGCTTGGATCTGGGGACAGGGATGCCCGGGGAGCTGTTTTTT. Combining the CDR3 with reference TRBV5-6 and TRBJ2-2 gives the whole variable domain DAGVTQSPTHLIKTRGQQVTLRCSPKSGHDTVSWYQQALGQGPQFIFQYYEEEERQRGNFPDRFSGHQFPNYSSELNVNALLLGDSALYLCASSLDLGTGMPGELFFGEGSRLTVL.